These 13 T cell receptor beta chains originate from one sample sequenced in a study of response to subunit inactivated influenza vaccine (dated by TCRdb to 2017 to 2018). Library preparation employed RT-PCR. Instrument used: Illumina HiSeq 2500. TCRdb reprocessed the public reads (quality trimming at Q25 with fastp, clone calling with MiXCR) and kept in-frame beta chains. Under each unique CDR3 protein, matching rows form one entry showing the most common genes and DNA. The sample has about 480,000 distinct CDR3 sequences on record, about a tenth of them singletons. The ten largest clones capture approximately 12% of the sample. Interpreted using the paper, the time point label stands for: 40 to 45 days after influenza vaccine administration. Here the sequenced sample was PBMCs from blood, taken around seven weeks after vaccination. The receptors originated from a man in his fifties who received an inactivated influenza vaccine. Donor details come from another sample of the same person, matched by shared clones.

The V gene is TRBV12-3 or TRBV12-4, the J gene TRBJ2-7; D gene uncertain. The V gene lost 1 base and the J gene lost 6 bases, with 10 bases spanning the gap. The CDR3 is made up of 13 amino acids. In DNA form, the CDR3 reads TGTGCCAGCAGTTTAGTGTTGGGGTCCGAGCAGTACTTC. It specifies CASSLVLGSEQYF.

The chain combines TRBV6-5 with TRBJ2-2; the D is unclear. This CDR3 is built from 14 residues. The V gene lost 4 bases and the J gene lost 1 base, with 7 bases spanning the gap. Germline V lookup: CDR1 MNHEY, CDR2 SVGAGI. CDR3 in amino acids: CASSSWGNTGELFF. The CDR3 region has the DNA TGTGCCAGCAGTTCCTGGGGGAACACCGGGGAGCTGTTTTTT.

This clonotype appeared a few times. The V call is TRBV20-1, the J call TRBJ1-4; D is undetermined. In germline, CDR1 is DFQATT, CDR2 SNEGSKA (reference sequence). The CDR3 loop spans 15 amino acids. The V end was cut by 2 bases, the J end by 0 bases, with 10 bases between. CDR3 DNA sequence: TGCAGTGCTAGATCTGCGTCCGCAACTAATGAAAAACTGTTTTTT. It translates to CSARSASATNEKLFF.

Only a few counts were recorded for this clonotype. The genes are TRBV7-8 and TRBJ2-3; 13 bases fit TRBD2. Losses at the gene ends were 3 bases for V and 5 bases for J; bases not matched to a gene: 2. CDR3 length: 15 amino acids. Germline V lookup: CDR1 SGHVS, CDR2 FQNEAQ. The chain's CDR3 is CASSLGLAGIDTQYF. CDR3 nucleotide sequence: TGTGCCAGCAGCTTGGGACTAGCGGGAATAGATACGCAGTATTTT.

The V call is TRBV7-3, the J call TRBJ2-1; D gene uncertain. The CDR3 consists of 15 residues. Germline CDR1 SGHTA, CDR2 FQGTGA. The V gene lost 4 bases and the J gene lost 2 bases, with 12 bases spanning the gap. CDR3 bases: TGTGCCAGCAGCTCTTCGAACTCCCCCTACAATGAGCAGTTCTTC. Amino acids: CASSSSNSPYNEQFF.

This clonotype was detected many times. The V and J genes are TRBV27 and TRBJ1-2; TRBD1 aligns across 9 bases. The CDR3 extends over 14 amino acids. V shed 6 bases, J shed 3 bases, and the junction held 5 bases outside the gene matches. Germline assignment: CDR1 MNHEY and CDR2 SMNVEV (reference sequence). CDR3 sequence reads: CASSKRTGDYGYTF. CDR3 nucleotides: TGTGCCAGCAGCAAAAGGACAGGGGACTATGGCTACACCTTC.

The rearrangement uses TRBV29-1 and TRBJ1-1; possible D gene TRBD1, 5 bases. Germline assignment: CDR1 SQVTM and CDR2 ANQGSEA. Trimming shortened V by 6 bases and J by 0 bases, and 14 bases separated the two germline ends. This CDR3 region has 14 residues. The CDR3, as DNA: TGCAGCGTCCCCAGGCGGGGGGTGAACACTGAAGCTTTCTTT. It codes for CSVPRRGVNTEAFF.

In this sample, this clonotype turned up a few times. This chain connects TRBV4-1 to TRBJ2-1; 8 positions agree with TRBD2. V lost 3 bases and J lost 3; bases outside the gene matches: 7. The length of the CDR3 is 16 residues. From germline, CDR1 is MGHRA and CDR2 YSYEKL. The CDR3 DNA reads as TGCGCCAGCAGCCAGAGAGCGGGGGCCTTCTACAATGAGCAGTTCTTC. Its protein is CASSQRAGAFYNEQFF.

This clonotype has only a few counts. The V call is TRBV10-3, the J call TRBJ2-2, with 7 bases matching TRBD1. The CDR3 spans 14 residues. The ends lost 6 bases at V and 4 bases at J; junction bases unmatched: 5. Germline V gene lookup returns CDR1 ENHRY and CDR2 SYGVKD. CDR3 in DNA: TGTGCCATCAGACCGGGACAGCTCACCGGGGAGCTGTTTTTT. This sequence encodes CAIRPGQLTGELFF.

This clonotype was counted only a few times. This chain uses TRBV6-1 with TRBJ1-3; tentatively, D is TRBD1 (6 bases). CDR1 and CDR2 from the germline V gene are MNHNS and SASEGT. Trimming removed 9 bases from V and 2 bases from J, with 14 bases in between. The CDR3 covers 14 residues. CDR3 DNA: TGTGCCAGTCAGTATGCAGGGGCTGGAAACACCATATATTTT. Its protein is CASQYAGAGNTIYF.

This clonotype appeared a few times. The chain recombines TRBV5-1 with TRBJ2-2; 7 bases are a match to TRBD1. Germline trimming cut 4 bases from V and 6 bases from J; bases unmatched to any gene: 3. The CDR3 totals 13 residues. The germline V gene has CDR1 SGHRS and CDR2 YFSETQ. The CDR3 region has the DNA TGCGCCAGCAGCGCGGACAGGTCCGGGGAGCTGTTTTTT. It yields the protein CASSADRSGELFF.

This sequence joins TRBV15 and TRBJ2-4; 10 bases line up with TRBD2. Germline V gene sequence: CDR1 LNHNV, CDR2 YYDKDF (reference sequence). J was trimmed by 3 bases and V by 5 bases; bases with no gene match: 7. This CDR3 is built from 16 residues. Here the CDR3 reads CATSLAPSGGKNIQYF. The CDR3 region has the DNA TGTGCCACCAGCTTAGCCCCTAGCGGGGGCAAAAACATTCAGTACTTC.

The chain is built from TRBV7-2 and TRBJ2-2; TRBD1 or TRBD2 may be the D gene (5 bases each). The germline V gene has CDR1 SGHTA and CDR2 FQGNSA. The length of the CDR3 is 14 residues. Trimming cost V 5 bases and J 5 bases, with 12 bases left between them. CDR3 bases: TGTGCCAGCAGCCGTGGGGGTGCAACCGGGGAGCTGTTTTTT. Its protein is CASSRGGATGELFF.